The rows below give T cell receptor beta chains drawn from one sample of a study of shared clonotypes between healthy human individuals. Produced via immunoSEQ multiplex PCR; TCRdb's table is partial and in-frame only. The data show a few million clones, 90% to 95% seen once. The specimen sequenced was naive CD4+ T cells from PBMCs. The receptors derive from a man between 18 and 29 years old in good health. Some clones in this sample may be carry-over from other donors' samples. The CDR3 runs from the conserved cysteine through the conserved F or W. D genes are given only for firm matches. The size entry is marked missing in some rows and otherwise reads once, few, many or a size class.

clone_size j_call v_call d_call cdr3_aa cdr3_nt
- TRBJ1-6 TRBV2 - CASSVDSNSPLHF TGTGCCAGCAGTGTTGACAGCAATTCACCCCTCCACTTT
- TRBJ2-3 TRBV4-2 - CASGTVISTDTQYF TGTGCCAGCGGTACAGTGATTAGCACAGATACGCAGTATTTT
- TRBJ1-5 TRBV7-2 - CASTPNFGQPQHF TGTGCCAGCACCCCAAATTTCGGTCAGCCCCAGCATTTT
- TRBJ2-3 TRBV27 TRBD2 CASSRLAGGTDTQYF TGTGCCAGCAGTCGACTAGCGGGAGGGACAGATACGCAGTATTTT
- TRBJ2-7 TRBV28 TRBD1 CASSASGTAKYEQYF TGTGCCAGCAGCGCATCCGGGACAGCTAAGTACGAGCAGTACTTC
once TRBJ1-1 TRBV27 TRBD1 CASIAPGQGKAFF TGTGCCAGCATCGCACCGGGACAGGGAAAAGCTTTCTTT
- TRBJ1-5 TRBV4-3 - CASSQDRANQPQHF TGCGCCAGCAGCCAAGACCGGGCCAATCAGCCCCAGCATTTT
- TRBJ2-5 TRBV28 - CASSLNVWGRIETQYF TGTGCCAGCAGTTTAAACGTGTGGGGCAGAATAGAGACCCAGTACTTC
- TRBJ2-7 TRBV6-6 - CASSQLGFGPIYEQYF TGTGCCAGCAGCCAACTTGGCTTCGGCCCGATCTACGAGCAGTACTTC
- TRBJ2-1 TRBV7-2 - CASSGSGASSYNEQFF TGTGCCAGCAGCGGCTCGGGGGCCTCCTCCTACAATGAGCAGTTCTTC
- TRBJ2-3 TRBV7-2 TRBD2 CASSRPRMTSGRFSDTQYF TGTGCCAGCAGCCGACCCCGAATGACTAGCGGGAGGTTCTCAGATACGCAGTATTTT
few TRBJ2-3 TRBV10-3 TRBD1 CAISERQGSTDTQYF TGTGCCATCAGTGAGAGACAGGGCAGCACAGATACGCAGTATTTT
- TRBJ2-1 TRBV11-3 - CASSTQGGYNEQFF TGTGCCAGCAGCACCCAAGGGGGATACAATGAGCAGTTCTTC
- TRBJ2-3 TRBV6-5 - CASSSNRRAFLTQYF TGTGCCAGCAGCTCAAACCGCCGGGCCTTTCTTACGCAGTATTTT
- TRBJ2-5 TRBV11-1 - CASSLRTAEQEETQYF TGTGCCAGCAGCTTACGGACAGCAGAACAAGAAGAGACCCAGTACTTC
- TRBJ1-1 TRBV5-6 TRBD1 CASSFRTGLFSEAFF TGTGCCAGCAGTTTTCGGACAGGGTTATTTTCTGAAGCTTTCTTT
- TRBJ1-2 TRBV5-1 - CASSSEGGGYTF TGCGCCAGCAGCTCGGAGGGCGGTGGCTACACCTTC
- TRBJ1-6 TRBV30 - CAWTEGFNSPLHF TGTGCCTGGACTGAGGGTTTTAATTCACCCCTCCACTTT